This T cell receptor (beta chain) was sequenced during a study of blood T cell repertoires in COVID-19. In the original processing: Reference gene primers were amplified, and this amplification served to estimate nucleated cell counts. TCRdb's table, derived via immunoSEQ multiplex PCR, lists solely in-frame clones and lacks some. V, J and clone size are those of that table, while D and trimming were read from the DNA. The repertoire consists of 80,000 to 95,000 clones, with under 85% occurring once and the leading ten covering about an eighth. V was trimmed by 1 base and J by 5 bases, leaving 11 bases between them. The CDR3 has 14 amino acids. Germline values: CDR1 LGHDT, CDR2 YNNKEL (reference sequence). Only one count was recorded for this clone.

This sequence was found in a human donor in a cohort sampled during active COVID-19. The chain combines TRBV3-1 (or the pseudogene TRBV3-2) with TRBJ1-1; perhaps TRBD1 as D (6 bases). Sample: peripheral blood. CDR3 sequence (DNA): TGTGCCAGCAGCCAAGGAGGGGGAAGGACTGAAGCTTTCTTT. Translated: CASSQGGGRTEAFF.